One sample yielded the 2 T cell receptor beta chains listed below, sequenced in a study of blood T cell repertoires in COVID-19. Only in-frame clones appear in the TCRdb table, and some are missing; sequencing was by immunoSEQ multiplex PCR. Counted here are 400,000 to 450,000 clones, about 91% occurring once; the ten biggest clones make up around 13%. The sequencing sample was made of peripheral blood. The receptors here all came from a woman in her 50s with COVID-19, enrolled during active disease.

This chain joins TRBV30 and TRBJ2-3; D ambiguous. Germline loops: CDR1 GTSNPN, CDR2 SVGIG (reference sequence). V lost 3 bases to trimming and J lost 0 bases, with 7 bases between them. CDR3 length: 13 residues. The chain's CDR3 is CAWSSYSTDTQYF. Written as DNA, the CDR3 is TGTGCCTGGAGCTCGTATAGCACAGATACGCAGTATTTT. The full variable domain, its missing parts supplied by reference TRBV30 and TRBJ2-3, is SQTIHQWPATLVQPVGSPLSLECTVEGTSNPNLYWYRQAAGRGLQLLFYSVGIGQISSEVPQNLSASRPQDRQFILSSKKLLLSDSGFYLCAWSSYSTDTQYFGPGTRLTVL.

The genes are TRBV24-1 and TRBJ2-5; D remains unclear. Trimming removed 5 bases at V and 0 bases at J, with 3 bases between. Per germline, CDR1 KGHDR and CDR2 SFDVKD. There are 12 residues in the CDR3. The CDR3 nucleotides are TGTGCCACCAGTGCCAACCAAGAGACCCAGTACTTC. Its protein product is CATSANQETQYF.